The rows below give T cell receptor beta chains drawn from one sample of a study of blood T cell repertoires in COVID-19. This table comes from immunoSEQ multiplex PCR, and its TCRdb copy is limited to in-frame clones, with some not included. The repertoire holds about 200,000 clones, with 75% to 90% as singletons. Sequencing was performed on peripheral blood. Source of these receptors: a man aged 40-50 years with acute or convalescent COVID-19. CDR3s include the opening cysteine and the closing phenylalanine or tryptophan. Each record gives: clone size, J gene, D gene, V gene, CDR3 protein, CDR3 DNA. A D gene is named only where the DNA matches it firmly. Clone size, where shown, is once, few, many, or a class for clones that have expanded.

size: NA; J: TRBJ2-7; D: TRBD1; V: TRBV3-1/TRBV3-2; CDR3: CASSQGNRGEEQYF; DNA: TGTGCCAGCAGCCAAGGTAACAGGGGTGAGGAGCAGTACTTC
size: NA; J: TRBJ1-6; D: NA; V: TRBV3-1/TRBV3-2; CDR3: CASSQQGPSSYNSPLHF; DNA: TGTGCCAGCAGCCAACAGGGCCCCAGCTCCTATAATTCACCCCTCCACTTT
size: NA; J: TRBJ2-4; D: NA; V: TRBV5-5; CDR3: CASSLAGVGNIQYF; DNA: TGTGCCAGCAGCTTGGCGGGGGTGGGGAACATTCAGTACTTC
size: NA; J: TRBJ1-2; D: TRBD1; V: TRBV6-1; CDR3: CASSEGGQNNYGYTF; DNA: TGTGCCAGCAGTGAAGGGGGACAGAATAACTATGGCTACACCTTC
size: NA; J: TRBJ1-5; D: NA; V: TRBV6-5; CDR3: CASSYSGRGGNQPQHF; DNA: TGTGCCAGCAGTTACTCAGGCAGGGGTGGCAATCAGCCCCAGCATTTT
size: NA; J: TRBJ2-7; D: TRBD1; V: TRBV6-5; CDR3: CATLRQGAYEQYF; DNA: TGTGCCACCCTTCGACAGGGTGCCTACGAGCAGTACTTC
size: NA; J: TRBJ1-1; D: TRBD1; V: TRBV19; CDR3: CASSLSAGTGGIEAFF; DNA: TGTGCCAGTAGTTTATCGGCCGGGACAGGGGGTATCGAAGCTTTCTTT
size: once; J: TRBJ1-4; D: NA; V: TRBV18; CDR3: CASSPEQQFTNEKLFF; DNA: TGTGCCAGCTCACCAGAACAACAGTTTACTAATGAAAAACTGTTTTTT
size: NA; J: TRBJ2-5; D: TRBD2; V: TRBV9; CDR3: CASSARGGRRAIQETQYF; DNA: TGTGCCAGCAGCGCCCGCGGGGGGAGAAGGGCCATTCAAGAGACCCAGTACTTC
size: NA; J: TRBJ2-5; D: TRBD2; V: TRBV6-1; CDR3: CASSGRPSGGYQETQYF; DNA: TGTGCCAGCAGTGGTAGGCCTAGCGGGGGGTACCAAGAGACCCAGTACTTC
size: NA; J: TRBJ1-5; D: TRBD1; V: TRBV3-1/TRBV3-2; CDR3: CASSPTQGASNQPQHF; DNA: TGTGCCAGCAGCCCCACACAGGGGGCAAGTAATCAGCCCCAGCATTTT
size: NA; J: TRBJ2-7; D: NA; V: TRBV29-1; CDR3: CSVEVGSLNEQYF; DNA: TGCAGCGTTGAAGTGGGGAGCCTCAACGAGCAGTACTTC
size: NA; J: TRBJ2-1; D: TRBD2; V: TRBV19; CDR3: CASSGTIYNEEQFF; DNA: TGTGCCAGTAGTGGGACTATTTACAATGAGGAGCAGTTCTTC
size: NA; J: TRBJ1-1; D: NA; V: TRBV10-1; CDR3: CASSESQGNTEAFF; DNA: TGCGCCAGCAGTGAGTCTCAGGGGAACACTGAAGCTTTCTTT
size: NA; J: TRBJ1-1; D: NA; V: TRBV5-4; CDR3: CASSAGFLRVNTEAFF; DNA: TGTGCCAGCAGCGCCGGGTTTCTTCGTGTGAACACTGAAGCTTTCTTT
size: NA; J: TRBJ1-5; D: NA; V: TRBV28; CDR3: CASSRGHGHSYNQPQHF; DNA: TGTGCCAGCAGCCGAGGACATGGCCATTCCTACAATCAGCCCCAGCATTTT
size: NA; J: TRBJ1-1; D: NA; V: TRBV27; CDR3: CASSETVRTEAFF; DNA: TGTGCCAGCAGCGAAACGGTACGGACTGAAGCTTTCTTT
size: NA; J: TRBJ1-2; D: TRBD1; V: TRBV28; CDR3: CASSRGDRGYGGYTF; DNA: TGTGCCAGCAGTCGGGGCGACAGGGGGTATGGTGGCTACACCTTC
size: NA; J: TRBJ2-2; D: NA; V: TRBV27; CDR3: CASCQGGNTGELFF; DNA: TGTGCCAGCTGTCAAGGGGGGAACACCGGGGAGCTGTTTTTT
size: NA; J: TRBJ2-7; D: NA; V: TRBV19; CDR3: CASSIGASYEQYF; DNA: TGTGCCAGTAGTATAGGGGCAAGCTACGAGCAGTACTTC
size: once; J: TRBJ2-5; D: NA; V: TRBV5-1; CDR3: CASSRQDQEAQYF; DNA: TGCGCCAGCAGCCGACAGGATCAAGAGGCCCAGTACTTC
size: NA; J: TRBJ2-3; D: TRBD2; V: TRBV13; CDR3: CASSFRASGSTDTQYF; DNA: TGTGCCAGCAGCTTCCGGGCTAGCGGGAGCACAGATACGCAGTATTTT
size: NA; J: TRBJ2-1; D: NA; V: TRBV5-1; CDR3: CASSLVSTGEQFF; DNA: TGCGCCAGCAGCTTGGTTAGCACGGGTGAGCAGTTCTTC
size: NA; J: TRBJ2-3; D: NA; V: TRBV5-1; CDR3: CASSLDSTSTDTQYF; DNA: TGCGCCAGCAGCTTGGACAGCACTAGCACAGATACGCAGTATTTT
size: few; J: TRBJ2-2; D: NA; V: TRBV18; CDR3: CASSPDSNTGELFF; DNA: TGTGCCAGCTCACCAGACTCGAACACCGGGGAGCTGTTTTTT
size: NA; J: TRBJ2-1; D: TRBD2; V: TRBV6-5; CDR3: CASKPRGLAENEQFF; DNA: TGTGCCAGCAAACCTCGGGGACTAGCGGAGAATGAGCAGTTCTTC
size: NA; J: TRBJ2-2; D: NA; V: TRBV4-3; CDR3: CASSQDRTGGELFF; DNA: TGCGCCAGCAGCCAAGACCGTACAGGGGGGGAGCTGTTTTTT
size: NA; J: TRBJ1-1; D: NA; V: TRBV5-1; CDR3: CASSLVSGDTEAFF; DNA: TGCGCCAGCAGCTTGGTGTCGGGAGACACTGAAGCTTTCTTT
size: NA; J: TRBJ1-1; D: NA; V: TRBV19; CDR3: CASIGGMNTEAFF; DNA: TGTGCCAGTATCGGAGGGATGAACACTGAAGCTTTCTTT
size: NA; J: TRBJ2-2; D: NA; V: TRBV5-5; CDR3: CASSLGQGGAGELFF; DNA: TGTGCCAGCAGCTTGGGCCAGGGGGGAGCCGGGGAGCTGTTTTTT
size: NA; J: TRBJ1-6; D: TRBD1; V: TRBV30; CDR3: CAWSVKGGGVRGSPLHF; DNA: TGTGCCTGGAGTGTAAAAGGAGGGGGCGTACGGGGGTCACCCCTCCACTTT
size: NA; J: TRBJ1-1; D: NA; V: TRBV27; CDR3: CASSPTMNTEAFF; DNA: TGTGCCAGCAGTCCGACAATGAACACTGAAGCTTTCTTT
size: NA; J: TRBJ1-6; D: NA; V: TRBV5-5; CDR3: CASSAMAGYQSPLHF; DNA: TGTGCCAGCAGCGCGATGGCAGGGTATCAGTCACCCCTCCACTTT
size: NA; J: TRBJ2-1; D: TRBD2; V: TRBV7-9; CDR3: CASSNPRGGRFF; DNA: TGTGCCAGCTCTAACCCGCGGGGGGGGAGATTCTTC
size: NA; J: TRBJ1-4; D: TRBD1; V: TRBV5-4; CDR3: CASTKQGPNEKLFF; DNA: TGTGCCAGCACCAAACAGGGGCCTAATGAAAAACTGTTTTTT
size: NA; J: TRBJ2-6; D: NA; V: TRBV19; CDR3: CASSIRSGANVLTF; DNA: TGTGCCAGTAGTATCAGATCTGGGGCCAACGTCCTGACTTTC
size: NA; J: TRBJ2-3; D: NA; V: TRBV5-1; CDR3: CASSLSLGGTDTQYF; DNA: TGCGCCAGCTCCCTATCACTAGGAGGCACAGATACGCAGTATTTT
size: NA; J: TRBJ1-2; D: NA; V: TRBV5-4; CDR3: CASSRGAIQVWDGYTF; DNA: TGTGCCAGCAGTCGGGGGGCGATCCAGGTCTGGGATGGCTACACCTTC
size: once; J: TRBJ1-2; D: NA; V: TRBV6-5; CDR3: CASSYSTRYGYTF; DNA: TGTGCCAGCAGTTACTCGACACGCTATGGCTACACCTTC
size: few; J: TRBJ1-1; D: NA; V: TRBV28; CDR3: CATRPGPGGYTEAFF; DNA: TGTGCCACCCGCCCCGGCCCCGGCGGATACACTGAAGCTTTCTTT
size: NA; J: TRBJ1-1; D: TRBD1; V: TRBV7-9; CDR3: CASSLALVRDSEAFF; DNA: TGTGCCAGCAGCTTAGCGTTAGTTCGGGACAGTGAAGCTTTCTTT
size: NA; J: TRBJ1-1; D: NA; V: TRBV5-1; CDR3: CASSLAPGNTEAFF; DNA: TGCGCCAGCAGCTTGGCCCCAGGGAACACTGAAGCTTTCTTT
size: NA; J: TRBJ2-1; D: NA; V: TRBV7-3; CDR3: CASSDDSNEQFF; DNA: TGTGCCAGCAGCGATGACAGCAATGAGCAGTTCTTC
size: NA; J: TRBJ1-1; D: NA; V: TRBV6-5; CDR3: CASRRNTEAFF; DNA: TGTGCCAGCAGGAGAAACACTGAAGCTTTCTTT
size: NA; J: TRBJ2-1; D: NA; V: TRBV4-1; CDR3: CASSQDLGTYNEQFF; DNA: TGCGCCAGCAGCCAAGATCTGGGCACCTACAATGAGCAGTTCTTC
size: NA; J: TRBJ2-7; D: TRBD1; V: TRBV27; CDR3: CASSGTVYEQYF; DNA: TGTGCCAGCAGTGGGACAGTCTACGAGCAGTACTTC